The 9 T cell receptor beta chains below come from one sample, sequenced in a study of response to subunit inactivated influenza vaccine. TCRdb itself ran the RT-PCR reads through MiXCR, one entry per CDR3 protein. The sample lists 500,000 to 750,000 distinct CDR3 sequences, 13% to 15% occurring once. Sequencing used PBMCs from blood, obtained about 11 days after vaccination. Receptors were obtained from a man aged 50 to 59 who received an inactivated influenza vaccine.

This clonotype was observed a few times. The V call is TRBV6-5, the J call TRBJ2-2; a weak D match, TRBD2 (5 bases). Per germline, CDR1 MNHEY and CDR2 SVGAGI. The V end was cut by 1 base, the J end by 6 bases, with 12 bases between. The CDR3 runs 15 residues. The CDR3, as DNA: TGTGCCAGCAGTTACTTTCTGGCGGGCCCCGGGGAGCTGTTTTTT. Its translation: CASSYFLAGPGELFF.

At least ten counts were recorded for this clonotype. The gene calls are TRBV14 and TRBJ2-1; unclear D gene. The CDR3 contains 11 residues. V lost 5 bases to trimming and J lost 5 bases, with 4 bases between them. Per germline, CDR1 SGHDN and CDR2 FVKESK. The CDR3 here is CASSYNNEQFF. DNA of the CDR3: TGTGCCAGCAGCTACAACAATGAGCAGTTCTTC.

This clonotype was seen only a few times. The rearrangement links TRBV20-1 to TRBJ1-5, with D perhaps matching TRBD1 (5 bases). The V end lost 4 bases, the J end lost 7 bases, and 14 bases lay between the germline ends. This CDR3 spans 13 amino acids. The V gene's germline CDR1 is DFQATT and CDR2 SNEGSKA (reference sequence). The CDR3 here is CSAISGWEQPQHF. CDR3 DNA: TGCAGTGCTATCTCAGGGTGGGAGCAGCCCCAGCATTTT.

The rearrangement links TRBV25-1 to TRBJ2-7; D gene unclear. This CDR3 has 13 residues. V dropped 1 base and J dropped 7 bases, with 11 bases sitting between them. Germline-derived CDR1 and CDR2 are MGHDK and SYGVNS. In DNA, the CDR3 is TGTGCCAGCAGTGAATTTATGGGCCTGGAGCAGTACTTC. Amino acids: CASSEFMGLEQYF.

The chain carries TRBV14 and TRBJ2-3; D unclear. CDR1 SGHDN and CDR2 FVKESK come from the germline V gene. The CDR3 totals 16 residues. Trimming removed 4 bases at V and 0 bases at J, with 14 bases between. The CDR3 is CASSPWMLPSTDTQYF. CDR3 bases: TGTGCCAGCAGCCCGTGGATGCTGCCTAGCACAGATACGCAGTATTTT.

V is TRBV5-1 and J is TRBJ1-1; 8 bases are shared with TRBD1. V was clipped by 5 bases and J by 0 bases; unmatched bases: 9. The CDR3 is 16 residues long. Germline V gene data show CDR1 as SGHRS and CDR2 as YFSETQ. The CDR3 is CASSSGGSLVNTEAFF. DNA for the CDR3: TGCGCCAGCAGTTCAGGGGGCTCCTTAGTGAACACTGAAGCTTTCTTT.

J is TRBJ2-1 and V is TRBV11-2, with a possible D match to TRBD1 (7 bases). The CDR3 extends over 15 amino acids. The germline V and J ends were trimmed by 5 bases and 2 bases, with 13 bases remaining between them. Germline loops: CDR1 SGHAT, CDR2 FQNNGV. The CDR3 loop is CASSGSGGPYNEQFF. CDR3 sequence (DNA): TGTGCCAGCAGCGGGTCAGGGGGGCCCTACAATGAGCAGTTCTTC.

This clonotype was seen more than once but under ten times. J is TRBJ2-7 and V is TRBV6-2 or TRBV6-3, with D unclear. This CDR3 region has 15 residues. V was shortened by 2 bases and J by 3 bases, with 14 bases between the two germline ends. CDR1 and CDR2 from the germline V gene are MNHEY and SVGEGT. This chain's CDR3 is CASSYATRNLYEQYF. CDR3 nucleotides: TGTGCCAGCAGTTACGCGACAAGGAACCTCTACGAGCAGTACTTC.

This clonotype came up a few times. The chain employs TRBV6-2 or TRBV6-3 and TRBJ2-5, with 8 bases that match TRBD1. Looked up from germline, CDR1 is MNHEY and CDR2 is SVGEGT. The junction had 9 bases not matched to a gene; V was cut back by 7 bases and J by 5 bases. CDR3 length: 14 residues. CDR3 sequence (DNA): TGTGCCAGCAATGGCAGGGGGCTTTATGAGACCCAGTACTTC. Protein: CASNGRGLYETQYF.